The 16 T cell receptor beta chains listed next were all sequenced from one sample in a study of blood T cells in healthy people across ages. Next came a second PCR, run for about 7 to 12 cycles, which used a sample-barcoded 5' primer along with a J-beta primer mix. TCRdb called the 5' RACE reads again in MiXCR, with one record for every CDR3 protein. The sample yields about 1.4 million distinct CDR3 sequences, approximately 59% seen once. Material: blood. The receptors here all came from a man younger than 35 in good health.

Only one count was recorded for this clonotype. The chain carries TRBV7-6 and TRBJ1-2, with a possible D match to TRBD1 (5 bases). Germline V gene lookup returns CDR1 SGHVS and CDR2 FNYEAQ. Trimming removed 2 bases at V and 6 bases at J, with 10 bases between. This CDR3 spans 13 amino acids. For the CDR3, the DNA is TGTGCCAGCAGCTTACGGGGGTTCGATGGCTACACCTTC. Its protein is CASSLRGFDGYTF.

The chain employs TRBV12-3 or TRBV12-4 and TRBJ2-3; possibly TRBD1 for D (5 bases). V was cut by 6 bases and J by 5 bases, with 12 bases left in between. The CDR3 consists of 13 residues. CDR3 residues: CASSRDSLDTQYF. Here the CDR3 DNA reads TGTGCCAGCAGCAGAGACAGTTTAGATACGCAGTATTTT.

This clonotype was recorded a few times. The chain couples TRBV5-1 to TRBJ2-1; 8 bases align to TRBD1. Per the germline V gene, CDR1 is SGHRS and CDR2 is YFSETQ. The CDR3 loop spans 18 amino acids. J gave up 0 bases and V 4 bases, and 12 bases lay outside the gene matches. This chain's CDR3 is CASSTGQVKPNSYNEQFF. The CDR3 region has the DNA TGCGCCAGCAGCACGGGACAGGTCAAACCCAACTCCTACAATGAGCAGTTCTTC.

The chain carries TRBV27 and TRBJ2-7; 11 bases are shared with TRBD2. Germline assignment: CDR1 MNHEY and CDR2 SMNVEV (reference sequence). The CDR3 is made up of 16 amino acids. The junction had 10 bases not matched to a gene; V was cut back by 6 bases and J by 3 bases. The CDR3 spells CASSRDLAGGNYEQYF. The CDR3 bases are TGTGCCAGCAGCCGGGATCTAGCGGGGGGTAACTACGAGCAGTACTTC.

This chain connects TRBV28 to TRBJ2-7, with TRBD1 matching over 10 bases. Germline CDR1 reads MDHEN; CDR2 reads SYDVKM. This CDR3 has 16 residues. The V segment lost 4 bases and the J segment 2 bases; nucleotides outside the gene matches: 8. The CDR3 DNA follows: TGTGCCAGCAGTTCCCCCGGACAGGGGGTTGCCTACGAGCAGTACTTC. Protein: CASSSPGQGVAYEQYF.

This clonotype was seen only a few times. The chain couples TRBV27 to TRBJ2-5; D unclear. V was clipped by 3 bases and J by 2 bases, with 13 bases between them. Germline CDR1 MNHEY, CDR2 SMNVEV (reference sequence). The CDR3 totals 15 residues. The CDR3 DNA sequence: TGTGCCAGCAGTTTGTCCTTAGGGAATCAAGAGACCCAGTACTTC. Translating it yields CASSLSLGNQETQYF.

The V gene is TRBV15, the J gene TRBJ2-3; 12 bases are a match to TRBD2. J was trimmed by 6 bases and V by 5 bases; bases with no gene match: 6. Germline CDR1 LNHNV, CDR2 YYDKDF (reference sequence). This CDR3 comprises 15 residues. The CDR3 DNA follows: TGTGCCACCAGCCTTAGGACTAGCGGGATTGATACGCAGTATTTT. Translating it yields CATSLRTSGIDTQYF.

This clonotype has just one count. The CDR3 coding sequence is TGTGCCACCAGTGAATCAGGGGCAGGTAATGAGCAGTTCTTC. Translated: CATSESGAGNEQFF. The chain carries TRBV24-1 and TRBJ2-1, with a weak D call TRBD1 (6 bases). V was trimmed by 4 bases and J by 7 bases, leaving 13 bases between them. Germline-derived CDR1 and CDR2 are KGHDR and SFDVKD. The CDR3 runs 14 residues.

V usage is TRBV4-2 and J usage is TRBJ2-1, with D possibly matching TRBD2 (6 bases). The J call may not be correct, given that the DNA end is closer to TRBJ2-7. This CDR3 comprises 16 residues. Germline CDR1 reads LGHNA; CDR2 reads YNFKEQ. The CDR3 DNA is TGTGCCAGCAGCCCTAATAAGGGGAGGCCTCCCTACGAGCAGTACTTC. The encoded protein is CASSPNKGRPPYEQYF.

J is TRBJ2-7 and V is TRBV12-3 or TRBV12-4; maybe TRBD2 (5 bases). The better agreement between TRBJ2-5 and the DNA end casts doubt on the J call. This CDR3 has 12 amino acids. The CDR3 DNA sequence: TGTGCCAGCAGTCTGGACTGGGCGACCCAGTACTTC. It is translated as CASSLDWATQYF.

The chain links TRBV12-3 or TRBV12-4 to TRBJ1-4; tentative D call: TRBD1 (5 bases). V gave up 6 bases and J gave up 4 bases, with 15 bases separating them. The CDR3 has 15 residues. This CDR3 is CASRSLGEVNEKLFF. In DNA, the CDR3 is TGTGCCAGCAGGTCCTTGGGGGAAGTTAATGAAAAACTGTTTTTT.

The gene calls are TRBV5-6 and TRBJ2-1; D is possibly TRBD1 (6 bases). The CDR3 spans 15 residues. V dropped 4 bases and J dropped 3 bases, with 14 bases sitting between them. The germline CDR1 and CDR2 sequences are SGHDT and YYEEEE. The CDR3 bases are TGTGCCAGCAGCGGGAAAGACAGGCTCTACAATGAGCAGTTCTTC. This gives the protein CASSGKDRLYNEQFF.

This chain joins TRBV6-2 or TRBV6-3 and TRBJ2-1; TRBD1 matches 7 bases. Germline trimming cut 8 bases from V and 9 bases from J; bases unmatched to any gene: 7. Germline-derived CDR1 and CDR2 are MNHEY and SVGEGT. The CDR3 loop spans 12 amino acids. Here the CDR3 DNA reads TGTGCCAGCCGAACGACAGGGTTTGAGCAGTTCTTC. As protein: CASRTTGFEQFF.

The chain couples TRBV4-1 to TRBJ2-3; TRBD2 aligns across 7 bases. Germline CDR1 and CDR2: MGHRA and YSYEKL. After removal of 3 bases from V and 1 base from J, the junction contained 10 bases not matched to a gene. This CDR3 has 17 residues. DNA for the CDR3: TGCGCCAGCAGCCATTCTAGGGGCGGGAGAGGCACAGATACGCAGTATTTT. Its translation is CASSHSRGGRGTDTQYF.

This clonotype has only a few counts. V gene TRBV4-1 combines with J gene TRBJ2-6; TRBD1 agrees at 8 bases. Unmatched junction bases numbered 4, after V lost 4 bases and J lost 5 bases. This CDR3 is 15 amino acids long. Germline V gene lookup returns CDR1 MGHRA and CDR2 YSYEKL. CDR3 sequence (DNA): TGCGCCAGCAGCCCGACAGGGGAGAGGGCCAACGTCCTGACTTTC. Protein product: CASSPTGERANVLTF.

V usage is TRBV4-1 and J usage is TRBJ2-4, with TRBD1 matching over 8 bases. Germline V gene lookup returns CDR1 MGHRA and CDR2 YSYEKL. The CDR3 runs 16 residues. Trimming at V came to 2 bases and at J to 8 bases, leaving 11 bases not matched to a gene. This CDR3 reads CASSQKDRAVGDIQYF. The CDR3 bases are TGCGCCAGCAGCCAAAAGGACAGGGCGGTCGGGGACATTCAGTACTTC.